This TCR beta chain was retrieved from a study of T cell responses to AZD1222 COVID-19 vaccine (dated by TCRdb to 2020 to 2023). General notes on the study: AZD1222 recipients whose second dose came at about 4 weeks and those whose second dose came at about 12 weeks were combined into one group, since spike-specific TCR depth and breadth did not differ between the two schedules. Trial participants were enrolled by age into subgroups of 18-55, 56-69 and 70-plus years, and around 140, 26 and 57 TCR-sequenced participants, respectively, were included in these subgroups. A total of around 240 trial participants underwent TCR sequencing, of whom roughly 210 had received two doses of AZD1222 and roughly 26 had received two doses of the MenACWY control vaccine. The research as a whole found: Because no samples from the day 14 peak response were available, repertoires could be characterized only after the peak T cell response. Conclusions about previously exposed vaccinees were limited because only six AZD1222 recipients were SARS-CoV-2 seropositive at baseline. After two AZD1222 doses, both the breadth and the depth of spike-specific TCRs were significantly higher than at day 0 and than in MenACWY recipients. CD4 TCRs associated with the vaccine covered the entire spike protein, and the dominant responses were in regions 160-218 and 743-854. Nearly half of unique spike-specific TCRs reportedly recognized epitopes outside regions mutated in the B.1.351 and B.1.1.7 variants. The 56-69-year group was small, and its depth increase did not reach significance, likely because of low power. Most participants were white British and females outnumbered males, and the authors suggested that clonal diversity may have been underestimated.

The CDR3 regions of human TCRbeta chains were analyzed by immunosequencing. From the authors' description of their analysis: TCRs in the repertoires were compared against a reference library of SARS-CoV-2-specific TCRs that had been generated with the MIRA antigen-specificity platform. Breadth was defined as the fraction of unique TCRs that were SARS-CoV-2-associated. Depth was defined as the fraction of total T cells that were SARS-CoV-2-associated. Each spike-specific TCR was assigned to its reactive spike region and to a CD4 or CD8 class using the MIRA data. Log10-transformed breadth and depth values were compared by one-way ANOVA with Sidak's multiple comparisons tests. TCRdb limited this immuneACCESS table to in-frame rearrangements with V and J called. A share of clones is missing; checked studies link under half to unresolved V genes, and the rest is unexplained. V, J and clone size are taken as reported in that table, and D and trimming were inferred from the DNA itself. Present in this sample are more than 85,000 clones, 88% of which were seen just once. The ten largest clones take up about 1.6% of the sample.

The meaning of the sample's time point label: baseline before first vaccination. The vaccinee samples were drawn from two UK trials, COV001 and COV002, one of which was a single-blind randomized controlled phase 2/3 trial testing AZD1222 (ChAdOx1 nCoV-19) in healthy adults. For TCRbeta chain sequencing, PBMC samples were collected from trial participants at day 0 and at day 28 after the second dose. CDR1 and CDR2, per the germline V gene (reference sequence), are SEHNR and FQNEAQ. The CDR3 has 13 amino acids, counting the end cysteine and phenylalanine. Kept here is only the CDR3 DNA, which spans 39 bases and is read in frame from base 1. The V end loses 3 bases and the J end loses 3 bases, and a stretch of 8 bases separates them. A remark on this clone: There is no known antigen for this receptor. No base-level quality is on record; no much larger clone is a single base apart.

The receptor's source is an adult in good health. The sample in question was peripheral blood, obtained on day 0 of AZD1222 vaccination. The sequence links TRBV7-9 to TRBJ1-2; possibly the D gene is TRBD1, per 6 matching bases. In nucleotides, the sequence is TGTGCCAGCAGCTTGGGGGGCGACTATGGCTACACCTTC. It translates as CASSLGGDYGYTF.